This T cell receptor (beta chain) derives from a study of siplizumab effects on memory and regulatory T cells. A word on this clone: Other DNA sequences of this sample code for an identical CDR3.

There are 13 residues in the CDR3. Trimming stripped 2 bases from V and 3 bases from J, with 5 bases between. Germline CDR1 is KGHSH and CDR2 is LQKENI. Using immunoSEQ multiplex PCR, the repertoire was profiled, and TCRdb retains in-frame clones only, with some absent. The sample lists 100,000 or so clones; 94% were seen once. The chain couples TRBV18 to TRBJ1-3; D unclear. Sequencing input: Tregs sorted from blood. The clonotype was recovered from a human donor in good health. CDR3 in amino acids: CASSPGIGNTIYF. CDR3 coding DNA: TGTGCCAGCTCACCAGGTATTGGAAACACCATATATTTT.